This T cell receptor (beta chain) originates from a study of CD4 T cells in relation to SARS-CoV-2 and coronaviruses. V was clipped by 4 bases and J by 7 bases, with 15 bases between them. The CDR3 has 13 amino acids. Per the germline V gene, CDR1 is SGHDT and CDR2 is YYEEEE. Naive or memory CD4+ cells were cultured 1:1 with T cell-depleted PBMCs plus CEF. As to this clone: The antigen remains undetermined.

Repertoires were generated with immunoSEQ multiplex PCR, while TCRdb's copy carries only in-frame clones and drops some. The repertoire holds fewer than 45,000 clones, over 75% seen once, with about 1.2% in the top ten. The chain couples TRBV5-6 to TRBJ2-7; D possibly corresponds to TRBD2 (6 bases). The sequenced sample was naive CD4+ T cells from PBMCs, cultured in vitro. Subset of the sample: naive CD4+ T cells isolated by negative enrichment. The origin of this receptor is an adult with COVID-19. As DNA, the CDR3 is TGTGCCAGCAGCGTTGCCGGGACTGTTGAGCAGTACTTC. Protein sequence: CASSVAGTVEQYF.